A single sample is the source of the 7 T cell receptor beta chains below, sequenced in a study of blood T cell repertoires in COVID-19. Method: immunoSEQ multiplex PCR; TCRdb's copy keeps in-frame clones and lacks some. The sample holds 97,000 or so clones; around 81% are singletons and the top ten take around 4.4%. The sequenced sample consisted of peripheral blood. These receptors all stem from a man in his fifties or sixties with acute or convalescent COVID-19.

V gene TRBV9 combines with J gene TRBJ2-1, with 11 bases identical to TRBD2. Trimming took 7 bases from V and 3 from J; bases not matched to a gene: 6. The CDR3 has 15 amino acids. CDR1 and CDR2 from the germline V gene are SGDLS and YYNGEE. In DNA form, the CDR3 reads TGTGCCAGCTCCTCTACTAGCGGGGGCTACAATGAGCAGTTCTTC. Translation: CASSSTSGGYNEQFF.

The V call is TRBV3-1 (or the pseudogene TRBV3-2), the J call TRBJ1-3; 7 positions match TRBD1. CDR1 LGHDT and CDR2 YNNKEL come from the germline V gene (reference sequence). CDR3 length: 14 residues. The trim removed 4 bases at V and 4 bases at J, leaving 4 bases unmatched. The CDR3 protein is CASSPTGDGNTIYF. The CDR3, as DNA: TGTGCCAGCAGCCCAACAGGGGACGGAAACACCATATATTTT.

This chain connects TRBV30 to TRBJ2-7; 9 nucleotides line up with TRBD1. The CDR3 has 13 amino acids. The V segment lost 2 bases and the J segment 7 bases; nucleotides outside the gene matches: 6. Germline CDR1 and CDR2: GTSNPN and SVGIG (reference sequence). The DNA for the CDR3 is TGTGCCTGGAGTATCGGGACAGGGAGGGAGCAGTACGTC. Residues: CAWSIGTGREQYV.

The chain joins TRBV6-5 to TRBJ1-1, with 7 bases lining up with TRBD1. Germline CDR1 MNHEY, CDR2 SVGAGI. V gave up 7 bases and J gave up 3 bases; unmatched junction bases: 5. CDR3 size: 13 residues. CDR3 sequence reads: CASTRDSHTEAFF. CDR3 DNA: TGTGCCAGCACCCGGGACAGCCACACTGAAGCTTTCTTT.

The V and J genes are TRBV5-6 and TRBJ1-1; TRBD1 aligns across 7 bases. CDR1 SGHDT and CDR2 YYEEEE come from the germline V gene. With 3 bases clipped from V and 11 bases from J, the junction kept 22 bases outside the gene matches. This CDR3 is built from 17 residues. CDR3 region: CASSSGRGFNRGGGAFF. The CDR3 nucleotides are TGTGCCAGCAGCTCAGGCAGGGGATTTAACAGGGGCGGTGGGGCTTTCTTT.

The chain uses TRBV6-6 and TRBJ1-2; TRBD1 agrees at 7 bases. CDR1 and CDR2 from the germline V gene are MNHNY and SVGAGI (reference sequence). J gave up 6 bases and V 5 bases, and 9 bases lay outside the gene matches. This CDR3 region has 14 residues. DNA of the CDR3: TGTGCCAGCAGTCCCCGACAGGGCGGGAATGGCTACACCTTC. Translation gives CASSPRQGGNGYTF.

The chain recombines TRBV5-4 with TRBJ2-5; D is unresolved. The CDR3 runs 13 residues. Germline V CDR1 and CDR2: SGHNT, YYREEE (reference sequence). V shed 4 bases and J shed 4 bases, with 11 bases lying between them. The CDR3 here is CASSPPSVETQYF. CDR3 coding DNA: TGTGCCAGCAGCCCCCCTAGTGTAGAGACCCAGTACTTC. Complete variable domain (other parts from reference TRBV5-4 and TRBJ2-5): ETGVTQSPTHLIKTRGQQVTLRCSSQSGHNTVSWYQQALGQGPQFIFQYYREEENGRGNFPPRFSGLQFPNYSSELNVNALELDDSALYLCASSPPSVETQYFGPGTRLLVL.